This T cell receptor beta chain was sequenced for a study of T cells in Graves' hyperthyroidism and ophthalmopathy. Study-wide points: The model identified upcoming ophthalmopathy a median about six months ahead of onset. In the blood, most expanded thyroid clonotypes above 0.001 appeared as well. Ophthalmopathy and stable hyperthyroidism were separated by a 13 V-J model.

Amplified TCR beta CDR3 regions came from RNA transcripts. A set of HTBI primers served as the primers for a first-round RT-PCR of the TCR CDR3. TCRdb passed the multiplex PCR reads through MiXCR, listing each CDR3 protein once. The repertoire includes 540,000 or so distinct CDR3 sequences, around 16% of them detected once, and approximately 7.4% sits in the top ten. Losses at the gene ends were 6 bases for V and 6 bases for J; bases not matched to a gene: 10. The CDR3 contains 14 residues. From germline, CDR1 is MNHEY and CDR2 SVGEGT. This clonotype was observed many times. As yet, its antigen is unknown.

Sequencing used blood. The TCR was taken from a woman aged 25 to 45 with Graves' hyperthyroidism. The J gene is TRBJ1-2, the V gene TRBV6-2 or TRBV6-3; TRBD1 matches at 7 bases. The CDR3 reads CASRKTGRGNGYTF. The CDR3 DNA is TGTGCCAGCAGGAAGACAGGGAGGGGAAATGGCTACACCTTC.